Presented here are 27 T cell receptor beta chains from one specimen sequenced in a study of cytomegalovirus exposure and HLA in healthy donors. This table comes from immunoSEQ multiplex PCR, and its TCRdb copy is limited to in-frame clones, with some not included. The data contain roughly 120,000 clones, roughly 88% of them singletons. The specimen was PBMCs. The receptors were gathered from a man younger than 30 in good health and CMV-seronegative.

This rearrangement joins TRBV4-2 to TRBJ2-1; the match to TRBD2 covers 8 bases. J gave up 16 bases and V 5 bases, and 16 bases lay outside the gene matches. The germline gives CDR1 LGHNA, CDR2 YNFKEQ. The CDR3 totals 14 residues. This chain's CDR3 is CASSKGLELTEIFF. In nucleotides, the CDR3 is TGTGCCAGCAGCAAGGGACTAGAACTAACCGAGATTTTCTTC.

This clone has just a few counts. The rearrangement uses TRBV6-1 and TRBJ1-2; D call uncertain. Germline CDR1 MNHNS, CDR2 SASEGT. The CDR3 has 14 amino acids. The V gene lost 4 bases and the J gene lost 3 bases, with 12 bases spanning the gap. CDR3 sequence: CASSGNEAYYGYTF. In DNA, the CDR3 is TGTGCCAGCAGTGGGAATGAGGCTTACTATGGCTACACCTTC.

The J gene is TRBJ2-7, the V gene TRBV11-3; 11 positions match TRBD1. The length of the CDR3 is 14 residues. The germline CDR1 and CDR2 sequences are SGHNT and YENEEA. Trimming removed 5 bases from V and 6 bases from J; junction bases left unmatched: 6. CDR3 bases: TGTGCCAGCAGCGCCGCCGGGACAGGGGGCGAGCAGTACTTC. This sequence encodes CASSAAGTGGEQYF.

A single count supports this clone. The gene calls are TRBV5-1 and TRBJ2-7; 7 positions match TRBD2. There are 14 residues in the CDR3. Germline-derived CDR1 and CDR2 are SGHRS and YFSETQ. V shed 0 bases and J 10 bases; nucleotides not matched to a gene: 10. The CDR3, as DNA: TGCGCCAGCAGCTTGGCTGAGGCCGGGGAGGGTCAGTACTTC. Its translation is CASSLAEAGEGQYF.

J is TRBJ2-1 and V is TRBV19; 7 bases are a match to TRBD2. The CDR3 covers 15 residues. Trimming at V came to 3 bases and at J to 5 bases, leaving 7 bases not matched to a gene. The germline V gene encodes CDR1 LNHDA and CDR2 SQIVND (reference sequence). The CDR3 region has the DNA TGTGCCAGTAGTATCCGCGGGAGTAGGGACAATGAGCAGTTCTTC. Protein: CASSIRGSRDNEQFF.

Only a few counts were recorded for this clone. The CDR3, as DNA: TGTGCCAGCAGCCGGACAGGGAGCACCTACGAGCAGTACTTC. Translation: CASSRTGSTYEQYF. This chain links TRBV6-5 with TRBJ2-7, with 8 bases aligning to TRBD1. V was clipped by 6 bases and J by 2 bases; unmatched bases: 6. Germline assignment: CDR1 MNHEY and CDR2 SVGAGI. The CDR3 sequence is 14 residues long.

The CDR3 reads CASSLISGEYGYTF. In DNA form, the CDR3 reads TGTGCCAGCAGCTTAATTTCAGGGGAATATGGCTACACCTTC. This chain joins TRBV7-9 and TRBJ1-2; tentative D call: TRBD1 (6 bases). V lost 2 bases and J lost 5, with 12 bases in between. This CDR3 is 14 amino acids long. Germline lookup yields CDR1 SEHNR and CDR2 FQNEAQ (reference sequence).

This rearrangement joins TRBV28 to TRBJ2-3; D is undetermined. The ends were cut back, 2 bases at V and 4 bases at J, with 4 bases in the middle. Germline V gene data show CDR1 as MDHEN and CDR2 as SYDVKM. The CDR3 spans 12 residues. The chain's CDR3 is CASSLNSDTQYF. The CDR3 nucleotides read TGTGCCAGCAGTTTAAACTCAGATACGCAGTATTTT.

This sequence joins TRBV5-1 and TRBJ2-1, with 9 bases aligning to TRBD1. CDR1 SGHRS and CDR2 YFSETQ come from the germline V gene. There are 16 residues in the CDR3. Trimming removed 0 bases from V and 6 bases from J; junction bases left unmatched: 7. In DNA, the CDR3 is TGCGCCAGCAGCTTGGTCCGGGACAGGGTGTTCAATGAGCAGTTCTTC. This encodes CASSLVRDRVFNEQFF. The whole variable domain, filled in from reference TRBV5-1 and TRBJ2-1, reads KAGVTQTPRYLIKTRGQQVTLSCSPISGHRSVSWYQQTPGQGLQFLFEYFSETQRNKGNFPGRFSGRQFSNSRSEMNVSTLELGDSALYLCASSLVRDRVFNEQFFGPGTRLTVL.

This chain joins TRBV5-4 and TRBJ1-1; 8 nucleotides align to TRBD1. Germline loops: CDR1 SGHNT, CDR2 YYREEE (reference sequence). The CDR3 consists of 13 residues. The junction had 4 bases not matched to a gene; V was cut back by 5 bases and J by 4 bases. The CDR3 DNA follows: TGTGCCAGCAGGCGGACAGGGCGCACTGAAGCTTTCTTT. This codes for CASRRTGRTEAFF.

The chain links TRBV5-4 to TRBJ2-7; D perhaps matches TRBD2 (5 bases). This CDR3 comprises 14 residues. V was clipped by 4 bases and J by 7 bases, with 18 bases between them. Germline values: CDR1 SGHNT, CDR2 YYREEE (reference sequence). DNA for the CDR3: TGTGCCAGCAGCCGAGACCGGGCCCGAGGGGAGCAGTACTTC. Its translation is CASSRDRARGEQYF.

The V call is TRBV6-5, the J call TRBJ2-1; 9 nucleotides align to TRBD2. Looked up from germline, CDR1 is MNHEY and CDR2 is SVGAGI. J gave up 1 base and V 5 bases, and 3 bases lay outside the gene matches. The CDR3 has 15 amino acids. The CDR3 here is CASSLSGGSYNEQFF. The CDR3 nucleotides are TGTGCCAGCAGTCTAAGCGGGGGGTCCTACAATGAGCAGTTCTTC.

The chain links TRBV6-5 to TRBJ2-2; TRBD1 matches 7 bases. The CDR3 is 13 amino acids. V lost 6 bases, J lost 4 bases, and 2 bases stayed unmatched. The germline CDR1 and CDR2 sequences are MNHEY and SVGAGI. Written as DNA, the CDR3 is TGTGCCAGCAGCAACAGGGGCACCGGGGAGCTGTTTTTT. Residues: CASSNRGTGELFF.

The chain links TRBV30 to TRBJ1-4; D remains ambiguous. This CDR3 spans 11 amino acids. Germline values: CDR1 GTSNPN, CDR2 SVGIG (reference sequence). The V and J ends lost 7 bases and 8 bases respectively, with 11 bases between them. The CDR3 protein is CAFMTGEKLFF. DNA of the CDR3: TGTGCCTTCATGACTGGGGAAAAACTGTTTTTT.

The V call is TRBV29-1, the J call TRBJ2-7; perhaps TRBD2 as D (6 bases). Germline V CDR1 and CDR2: SQVTM, ANQGSEA. The CDR3 extends over 17 amino acids. The germline V and J ends were trimmed by 0 bases and 3 bases, with 21 bases remaining between them. The CDR3 spells CSVEEGWGEQSIYEQYF. CDR3 DNA sequence: TGCAGCGTTGAAGAGGGATGGGGGGAACAGTCTATCTACGAGCAGTACTTC.

The rearrangement uses TRBV16 and TRBJ2-7, with 11 bases lining up with TRBD2. This CDR3 comprises 13 residues. The germline gives CDR1 KGHSY, CDR2 FQNENV. V shed 6 bases and J 7 bases; nucleotides not matched to a gene: 5. The CDR3 spells CASSRRLAGEQYF. CDR3 coding DNA: TGTGCCAGCAGTCGCCGACTAGCGGGGGAGCAGTACTTC. The whole variable domain, remainder taken from reference TRBV16 and TRBJ2-7, is GEEVAQTPKHLVRGEGQKAKLYCAPIKGHSYVFWYQQVLKNEFKFLISFQNENVFDETGMPKERFSAKCLPNSPCSLEIQATKLEDSAVYFCASSRRLAGEQYFGPGTRLTVT.

V usage is TRBV25-1 and J usage is TRBJ2-2; D possibly corresponds to TRBD1 (6 bases). Trimming took off 8 bases at V and 0 bases at J, with 16 bases between the two ends. The V gene's germline CDR1 is MGHDK and CDR2 SYGVNS. The CDR3 totals 16 residues. CDR3: CASGGGRGTNTGELFF. The CDR3 DNA reads TGTGCCAGCGGTGGGGGCAGGGGAACGAACACCGGGGAGCTGTTTTTT.

The rearrangement joins TRBV5-1 to TRBJ2-2, with 14 bases identical to TRBD2. The CDR3 runs 18 residues. CDR1 SGHRS and CDR2 YFSETQ come from the germline V gene. The V segment lost 4 bases and the J segment 3 bases; nucleotides outside the gene matches: 8. CDR3: CASSLGLAGASDTGELFF. CDR3 nucleotide sequence: TGCGCCAGCAGCCTGGGACTAGCGGGGGCCTCCGACACCGGGGAGCTGTTTTTT.

The chain is built from TRBV6-5 and TRBJ2-7, with 7 nucleotides matching TRBD1. CDR3 size: 13 residues. The J segment lost 2 bases and the V segment lost 6 bases, leaving 4 bases of the junction unmatched. Germline V lookup: CDR1 MNHEY, CDR2 SVGAGI. The CDR3 DNA reads as TGTGCCAGCAGCCGAGACAGGGCCTACGAGCAGTACTTC. It is translated as CASSRDRAYEQYF.

The chain uses TRBV21-1 and TRBJ1-2; the DNA was not compared with TRBD1, the D call given in the table. TRBV21-1 is labeled a pseudogene. The CDR3 has 14 residues. The CDR3 coding sequence is TGTGCCAGCAGCACGGGGACAGGGGGCATAGGCTACACCTTC. This sequence encodes CASSTGTGGIGYTF.

The gene calls are TRBV28 and TRBJ2-7, with D perhaps TRBD2 (5 bases). Trimming removed 6 bases at V and 2 bases at J, with 8 bases between. CDR3 length: 12 amino acids. Germline V lookup: CDR1 MDHEN, CDR2 SYDVKM. This chain's CDR3 is CASSSGAYEQYF. The CDR3 DNA is TGTGCCAGCAGCTCCGGGGCCTACGAGCAGTACTTC.

The chain uses TRBV7-2 and TRBJ1-1, with 8 nucleotides matching TRBD1. This CDR3 comprises 14 residues. CDR1 and CDR2 (germline): SGHTA, FQGNSA. V shed 5 bases and J 4 bases; nucleotides not matched to a gene: 6. In DNA, the CDR3 is TGTGCCAGCAGCCTCGGACAGGGCTTCACTGAAGCTTTCTTT. Translating gives CASSLGQGFTEAFF.

As DNA, the CDR3 is TGTGCCTGGAGACAGGAGAGCTCCTACGAGCAGTACTTC. It codes for CAWRQESSYEQYF. V is TRBV30 and J is TRBJ2-7; the D gene is possibly TRBD1 (5 bases). The V end lost 3 bases, the J end lost 0 bases, and 9 bases lay between the germline ends. CDR3 size: 13 residues. CDR1 is GTSNPN and CDR2 is SVGIG in the germline V gene (reference sequence).

The chain joins TRBV6-1 to TRBJ1-5, with D perhaps TRBD1 (5 bases). The germline CDR1 and CDR2 sequences are MNHNS and SASEGT. CDR3 length equals 17 residues. V gave up 3 bases and J gave up 2 bases, with 17 bases separating them. DNA for the CDR3: TGTGCCAGCAGTGACGGTGGCGGGACCCAGGGCAATCAGCCCCAGCATTTT. As protein: CASSDGGGTQGNQPQHF.

CDR3 coding DNA: TGTGCCAGCAGGATTCTCGGGACAGCAAACTATGGCTACACCTTC. It codes for CASRILGTANYGYTF. The V and J genes are TRBV28 and TRBJ1-2, with 7 bases aligning to TRBD1. The germline CDR1 and CDR2 sequences are MDHEN and SYDVKM. CDR3 length: 15 amino acids. After removal of 6 bases from V and 2 bases from J, the junction contained 9 bases not matched to a gene.

The chain has TRBV6-1 and TRBJ2-7; perhaps TRBD2 as D (6 bases). The CDR3 consists of 16 residues. The V end was cut by 0 bases, the J end by 2 bases, with 14 bases between. Germline assignment: CDR1 MNHNS and CDR2 SASEGT. For the CDR3, the DNA is TGTGCCAGCAGTGAAGCCTGGGAGGTCGCTACCTACGAGCAGTACTTC. This sequence encodes CASSEAWEVATYEQYF.

This clone was picked up a small number of times. The J gene is TRBJ2-1, the V gene TRBV6-1; 14 nucleotides agree with TRBD2. The CDR3 covers 15 residues. Trimming took 6 bases from V and 6 from J; bases not matched to a gene: 4. Germline CDR1 is MNHNS and CDR2 is SASEGT. CDR3 sequence reads: CASRPGTSGSNEQFF. In DNA form, the CDR3 reads TGTGCCAGCAGACCCGGGACTAGCGGGAGCAATGAGCAGTTCTTC.